Listed here are 10 T cell receptor beta chains from one sample, sequenced in a study of T cell clones after liver transplantation. Clones were sequenced by immunoSEQ multiplex PCR, and TCRdb holds only the in-frame ones, with some missing. The table records about 75,000 clones, around four fifths of them present only once. The sequencing used CD4+ T cells from blood, collected 48 months after liver transplant. The receptors were sampled from a human patient who received a liver transplant. The graft donor may account for some of the T cells.

V is TRBV7-9 and J is TRBJ1-5; D not certain. Trimming took off 5 bases at V and 4 bases at J, with 6 bases between the two ends. The CDR3 sequence is 12 residues long. The V gene's germline CDR1 is SEHNR and CDR2 FQNEAQ (reference sequence). DNA of the CDR3: TGTGCCAGCAGCCGCGATAATCAGCCCCAGCATTTT. Residues: CASSRDNQPQHF.

The chain recombines TRBV19 with TRBJ2-1, with TRBD2 identical over 11 bases. This CDR3 comprises 16 residues. After removal of 5 bases from V and 7 bases from J, the junction contained 10 bases not matched to a gene. CDR1 is LNHDA and CDR2 is SQIVND in the germline V gene (reference sequence). The CDR3 sequence: CASSSVSGGVFNEQFF. Here the CDR3 DNA reads TGTGCCAGTAGTTCGGTTAGCGGGGGGGTATTTAATGAGCAGTTCTTC. Using reference TRBV19 and TRBJ2-1 for the parts outside the CDR3, the full variable domain is DGGITQSPKYLFRKEGQNVTLSCEQNLNHDAMYWYRQDPGQGLRLIYYSQIVNDFQKGDIAEGYSVSREKKESFPLTVTSAQKNPTAFYLCASSSVSGGVFNEQFFGPGTRLTVL.

The rearrangement joins TRBV7-9 to TRBJ2-3; possibly TRBD1 for D (5 bases). From germline, CDR1 is SEHNR and CDR2 FQNEAQ (reference sequence). The CDR3 has 15 residues. The V gene lost 0 bases and the J gene lost 4 bases, with 11 bases spanning the gap. The CDR3 loop reads CASSLASQGSDTQYF. In DNA form, the CDR3 reads TGTGCCAGCAGCTTAGCCAGCCAGGGTTCAGATACGCAGTATTTT.

This clone was counted a few times. The chain is built from TRBV5-1 and TRBJ2-5; TRBD1 is a possible D gene (6 bases). The CDR3 consists of 11 residues. CDR1 and CDR2 (germline): SGHRS, YFSETQ. V lost 4 bases and J 7 bases, leaving 8 bases between the germline ends. The CDR3 spells CASSIGGTQYF. The CDR3, as DNA: TGCGCCAGCAGCATAGGGGGGACCCAGTACTTC.

This chain joins TRBV5-1 and TRBJ1-4; D remains unclear. Germline V CDR1 and CDR2: SGHRS, YFSETQ. The V end was cut by 1 base, the J end by 5 bases, with 9 bases between. There are 14 residues in the CDR3. CDR3 nucleotide sequence: TGCGCCAGCAGCTTGAACAGCGTAAATGAAAAACTGTTTTTT. Its translation: CASSLNSVNEKLFF.

This clone came up once. The chain links TRBV5-1 to TRBJ1-1; no reliable D call. Between the trimmed V and J ends, which lost 0 bases and 4 bases, there was a span of 13 bases. The CDR3 runs 15 residues. In germline, CDR1 is SGHRS, CDR2 YFSETQ. The CDR3 is CASSLGGQMSTEAFF. The CDR3 DNA follows: TGCGCCAGCAGCTTGGGGGGTCAGATGTCCACTGAAGCTTTCTTT.

The chain carries TRBV2 and TRBJ2-6, with D maybe TRBD1 (5 bases). V was clipped by 4 bases and J by 1 base, with 17 bases between them. Germline CDR1 SNHLY, CDR2 FYNNEI. The CDR3 consists of 18 residues. In DNA, the CDR3 is TGTGCCAGCAGTGTAGGGGCTAGGAACCCATCTGGGGCCAACGTCCTGACTTTC. Its translation is CASSVGARNPSGANVLTF. Combining the CDR3 with reference TRBV2 and TRBJ2-6 gives the whole variable domain EPEVTQTPSHQVTQMGQEVILRCVPISNHLYFYWYRQILGQKVEFLVSFYNNEISEKSEIFDDQFSVERPDGSNFTLKIRSTKLEDSAMYFCASSVGARNPSGANVLTFGAGSRLTVL.

The chain uses TRBV7-7 and TRBJ2-1; 8 bases agree with TRBD2. J lost 2 bases, V lost 5 bases, and 8 bases had no gene match. CDR1 SSHAT and CDR2 FNYEAQ come from the germline V gene (reference sequence). The CDR3 totals 16 residues. This chain's CDR3 is CASSLSGATTYNEQFF. CDR3 bases: TGTGCCAGCAGCCTTAGCGGGGCGACCACCTACAATGAGCAGTTCTTC.

The chain links TRBV19 to TRBJ2-1; 8 bases map to TRBD2. CDR1 is LNHDA and CDR2 is SQIVND in the germline V gene (reference sequence). V shed 5 bases and J 4 bases; nucleotides not matched to a gene: 7. This CDR3 comprises 15 residues. The CDR3 reads CASSPVGGRYNEQFF. The DNA of the CDR3 is TGTGCCAGTAGTCCGGTGGGCGGGAGGTACAATGAGCAGTTCTTC.

The V call is TRBV9, the J call TRBJ2-1; a possible D gene is TRBD1 (5 bases). The germline V gene encodes CDR1 SGDLS and CDR2 YYNGEE. V lost 1 base to trimming and J lost 0 bases, with 5 bases between them. The CDR3 has 14 amino acids. CDR3 nucleotides: TGTGCCAGCAGCGTACAGGGCTCCTACAATGAGCAGTTCTTC. It codes for CASSVQGSYNEQFF.